Listed below are T cell receptor beta chains from one sample, sequenced in a study of human T cells and chemical hapten exposure. TCRdb re-derived calls from the RACE reads in MiXCR, one entry per CDR3 protein. The repertoire holds some 380,000 distinct CDR3 sequences, with 4.8% as singletons. This sample comprised whole blood, obtained in connection with sensitization to the hapten diphenylcyclopropenone (DPC). These receptors were obtained from a woman aged 45-59 years with alopecia areata. Some clones in this sample may be carry-over from other donors' samples. CDR3s include the opening cysteine and the closing phenylalanine or tryptophan. The D gene is left open where the match is weak. Clone size, where shown, is once, few, many, or a class for clones that have expanded.

- - TRBJ2-7 TRBV4-2 CASSQPLQGNEQYF TGTGCCAGCAGCCAACCGTTACAGGGAAACGAGCAGTACTTC
few - TRBJ1-5 TRBV27 CASRKEGMGNQPQHF TGTGCCAGCAGGAAAGAGGGTATGGGCAATCAGCCCCAGCATTTT
- TRBD1 TRBJ1-2 TRBV6-6 CASSPIGQGDNYGYTF TGTGCCAGCAGCCCTATCGGACAGGGGGATAACTATGGCTACACCTTC
many - TRBJ2-1 TRBV5-6 CASRIGWGPLFF TGTGCCAGCAGGATTGGATGGGGTCCCCTGTTCTTC
few - TRBJ2-3 TRBV6-1 CASTSQIGVEVGTDTQYF TGTGCCAGCACCTCACAAATCGGGGTTGAGGTCGGGACAGATACGCAGTATTTT
- TRBD2 TRBJ2-1 TRBV2 CASMGGGNEQFF TGTGCCAGCATGGGGGGGGGAAATGAGCAGTTCTTC
many - TRBJ2-5 TRBV29-1 CSVEQGFQETQYF TGCAGCGTTGAGCAAGGTTTTCAAGAGACCCAGTACTTC
many TRBD1 TRBJ1-2 TRBV6-5 CASSRSRTGNYGYTF TGTGCCAGCAGTCGCAGCCGGACAGGGAACTATGGCTACACCTTC
many TRBD2 TRBJ2-1 TRBV29-1 CSAELPGTSGNNEQFF TGCAGCGCCGAGCTCCCCGGGACTAGCGGGAACAATGAGCAGTTCTTC
- - TRBJ2-7 TRBV6-5 CASSGAGTSYEQYF TGTGCCAGCAGTGGGGCCGGGACGTCCTACGAGCAGTACTTC
- TRBD1 TRBJ1-2 TRBV2 CASSVDRVKKYTF TGTGCCAGCAGTGTTGACAGGGTGAAGAAGTACACCTTC
many - TRBJ1-2 TRBV29-1 CSVEPDNNYGYTF TGCAGCGTTGAGCCAGACAATAACTATGGCTACACCTTC
many - TRBJ2-3 TRBV24-1 CATSDGGRATDTQYF TGTGCCACCAGTGATGGAGGCAGGGCTACAGATACGCAGTATTTT
many - TRBJ2-3 TRBV7-8 CASSFGAGSRTDTQYF TGTGCCAGCAGCTTCGGGGCAGGCAGCCGCACAGATACGCAGTATTTT
few - TRBJ1-3 TRBV24-1 CATSDFCGHPIGNTIYF TGTGCCACCAGTGATTTTTGCGGACACCCTATAGGAAACACCATATATTTT
many - TRBJ2-7 TRBV10-3 CAISPLQGLDDEQYF TGTGCCATCAGCCCTCTTCAGGGGTTAGATGACGAGCAGTACTTC
- - TRBJ2-7 TRBV12-3/TRBV12-4 CASSPWDGYEQYF TGTGCCAGCAGTCCCTGGGACGGCTACGAGCAGTACTTC
many - TRBJ2-3 TRBV12-5 CASGLGEGLPTDTQYF TGTGCTAGTGGTTTGGGAGAGGGGCTCCCAACAGATACGCAGTATTTT
few TRBD1 TRBJ1-1 TRBV4-1 CASRHRGRERLGDTEAFF TGCGCCAGCAGACACAGGGGGCGAGAGCGGTTGGGAGACACTGAAGCTTTCTTT
- - TRBJ2-7 TRBV6-5 CASSYSAGPPYEQYF TGTGCCAGCAGTTATTCGGCGGGGCCGCCCTACGAGCAGTACTTC
many TRBD1 TRBJ2-7 TRBV7-9 CASSRTGGGAEQYF TGTGCCAGCAGCCGGACAGGGGGTGGTGCCGAGCAGTACTTC
- - TRBJ2-1 TRBV4-3 CASSQERSEQFF TGCGCCAGCAGCCAAGAGAGGAGTGAGCAGTTCTTC
- - TRBJ2-5 TRBV12-3/TRBV12-4 CASSLGRIQETQYF TGTGCCAGCAGTTTAGGGCGGATTCAAGAGACCCAGTACTTC
- - TRBJ1-1 TRBV11-2 CASSLDRFEGSLMNTEAFF TGTGCCAGCAGCTTAGATCGTTTCGAGGGATCCCTAATGAACACTGAAGCTTTCTTT
many - TRBJ2-5 TRBV18 CASSPNGLAGSETQYF TGTGCCAGCTCACCAAACGGGTTAGCAGGGTCGGAGACCCAGTACTTC
many - TRBJ1-5 TRBV3-1 CASSQANQPQHF TGTGCCAGCAGCCAAGCGAATCAGCCCCAGCATTTT
many - TRBJ1-1 TRBV6-6 CASSYANLGVGAFF TGTGCCAGCAGCTACGCCAACCTGGGGGTCGGTGCTTTCTTT
- - TRBJ1-1 TRBV29-1 CSGLTVNTEAFF TGCAGCGGCCTGACAGTGAACACTGAAGCTTTCTTT
many TRBD1 TRBJ1-2 TRBV29-1 CSVEGTVQRDYGYTF TGCAGCGTTGAGGGGACAGTCCAACGCGACTATGGCTACACCTTC
many TRBD2 TRBJ2-1 TRBV12-3/TRBV12-4 CASQVPSGGNGEQFF TGTGCCAGCCAGGTTCCTAGCGGGGGGAATGGTGAGCAGTTCTTC
many - TRBJ2-3 TRBV6-2/TRBV6-3 CASQQGFSDTQYF TGTGCCAGCCAACAGGGTTTCTCAGATACGCAGTATTTT
many - TRBJ2-4 TRBV3-1 CASSQDSSDIQYF TGTGCCAGCAGCCAAGATTCGAGCGACATTCAGTACTTC
many - TRBJ1-1 TRBV10-3 CAISSGRGPEAFF TGTGCCATCAGTTCTGGACGGGGGCCTGAAGCTTTCTTT
many - TRBJ1-1 TRBV5-6 CASSLGSSTEAFF TGTGCCAGCAGCTTGGGGTCGAGCACTGAAGCTTTCTTT
many - TRBJ2-1 TRBV5-4 CAVLQDASYNEQFF TGTGCCGTCCTACAAGACGCCTCCTACAATGAGCAGTTCTTC
many - TRBJ2-1 TRBV4-1 CASSQGPGNEQFF TGCGCCAGCAGCCAAGGGCCGGGAAATGAGCAGTTCTTC
- - TRBJ2-3 TRBV2 CASSVGEDTQYF TGTGCCAGCAGTGTTGGGGAAGATACGCAGTATTTT
many - TRBJ2-1 TRBV3-1 CASSQAGAAYNEQFF TGTGCCAGCAGCCAAGCGGGCGCAGCCTACAATGAGCAGTTCTTC
few - TRBJ2-7 TRBV10-3 CAISEQGYEQYF TGTGCCATCAGTGAACAGGGCTACGAGCAGTACTTC
few - TRBJ1-5 TRBV20-1 CSARGSSQGNQPQHF TGCAGTGCTAGAGGATCGAGCCAGGGAAATCAGCCCCAGCATTTT
many - TRBJ1-5 TRBV11-2 CASSPLGLSQPQHF TGTGCCAGCAGCCCCCTGGGACTAAGTCAGCCCCAGCATTTT
- - TRBJ1-5 TRBV20-1 CSAGAFDSSFSNQPQHF TGCAGTGCCGGGGCCTTCGACAGTTCCTTTAGCAATCAGCCCCAGCATTTT
many - TRBJ2-1 TRBV28 CAGSGQLYNEQFF TGTGCCGGCTCGGGGCAGTTATACAATGAGCAGTTCTTT
many - TRBJ2-3 TRBV11-2 CATSGTSTDTQYF TGTGCCACCAGCGGAACAAGCACAGATACGCAGTATTTT
many TRBD2 TRBJ2-3 TRBV7-2 CASSQIRLAGIAPTDTQYF TGTGCCAGCAGCCAAATCCGACTAGCGGGTATCGCGCCCACAGATACGCAGTATTTT
many TRBD2 TRBJ2-5 TRBV6-2/TRBV6-3 CASMGDYLAGEISETQYF TGTGCCAGCATGGGCGACTATCTAGCGGGAGAGATTTCGGAGACCCAGTACTTC
many - TRBJ2-3 TRBV24-1 CATSDTQYF TGTGCCACCAGTGACACGCAGTATTTT
few TRBD2 TRBJ2-3 TRBV9 CASSVGTSGSADTQYF TGTGCCAGCAGCGTAGGGACTAGCGGGAGTGCAGATACGCAGTATTTT
- TRBD2 TRBJ2-3 TRBV20-1 CSALSGGAKDTQYF TGCAGTGCTCTCAGCGGGGGGGCAAAAGATACGCAGTATTTT
few - TRBJ2-7 TRBV4-2 CASSQEWSSRSYEQYF TGTGCCAGCAGCCAAGAATGGTCTAGCCGCTCCTACGAGCAGTACTTC
many TRBD1 TRBJ1-2 TRBV12-3/TRBV12-4 CASKPGQGLGTF TGTGCCAGCAAACCGGGACAGGGGCTCGGTACCTTC
few - TRBJ1-6 TRBV5-6 CATARGNSPLHF TGTGCCACAGCCCGGGGAAATTCACCCCTCCACTTT
many TRBD2 TRBJ2-3 TRBV10-1 CASRMGLASTDTQYF TGCGCCAGCAGGATGGGACTAGCGAGCACAGATACGCAGTATTTT
many - TRBJ2-3 TRBV27 CASSSGAASTDTQYF TGTGCCAGCAGTTCTGGAGCGGCTAGCACAGATACGCAGTATTTT
many TRBD1 TRBJ1-3 TRBV7-9 CASSFLQGAAGNTIYF TGTGCCAGCAGCTTCCTACAGGGGGCTGCTGGAAACACCATATATTTT
many - TRBJ2-5 TRBV6-6 CASSQMGGTQYF TGTGCCAGCAGTCAAATGGGGGGGACCCAGTACTTC
many - TRBJ1-2 TRBV7-6 CASSLSRGDGYTF TGTGCCAGCAGCTTAAGCAGGGGCGATGGCTACACCTTC
few TRBD1 TRBJ1-1 TRBV11-2 CASRKTRDSEAFF TGTGCCAGCAGGAAAACACGGGACAGTGAAGCTTTCTTT
many - TRBJ2-1 TRBV6-5 CASSQGPYNEQFF TGTGCCAGCAGTCAGGGACCGTACAATGAGCAGTTCTTC